These 30 T cell receptor beta chains were all obtained from the same sample, sequenced in a study of beta chain features in type 1 diabetes. Every isolated RNA sample was fully reverse transcribed, so sequencing captured expressed TCRB transcripts. The data were produced by immunoSEQ multiplex PCR, yet TCRdb's version contains in-frame clones alone and is incomplete. This table holds around 53,000 clones, approximately 60% found once. Study outcomes and limitations: Among all four CD4+ subsets, Type 1 diabetes patients had TCRB CDR3s that were moderately but significantly shorter.

The antigens for these receptors are not known. The sample comprised stem cell memory CD4+ T cells from blood. The source of these receptors is a woman aged 25 to 39 with type 1 diabetes.

This clone was recorded many times. The chain employs TRBV23-1 and TRBJ1-1; 9 bases line up with TRBD1. TRBV23-1 is designated an ORF whose function remains uncertain. V lost 3 bases to trimming and J lost 7 bases; unmatched junction nucleotides: 6. The CDR3 sequence is 14 residues long. This CDR3 is CASSQRGQGGEAFF. CDR3 DNA sequence: TGCGCCAGCAGTCAGAGGGGACAGGGTGGTGAAGCTTTCTTT.

The V gene is TRBV5-1, the J gene TRBJ2-1; perhaps TRBD2 as D (7 bases). In germline, CDR1 is SGHRS, CDR2 YFSETQ. The V and J ends lost 4 bases and 4 bases respectively, with 15 bases between them. The CDR3 is 15 amino acids. CDR3 sequence (DNA): TGCGCCAGCAGCGCACAGGGACTAACTTACAATGAGCAGTTCTTC. This gives the protein CASSAQGLTYNEQFF.

The rearrangement joins TRBV10-3 to TRBJ2-5, with 13 bases identical to TRBD2. CDR1 is ENHRY and CDR2 is SYGVKD in the germline V gene. Trimming cost V 4 bases and J 5 bases; bases outside gene matches: 19. The CDR3 has 20 residues. The CDR3 DNA is TGTGCCATCAGTGGGGCGGGGACTAGCGGGATCGCTGGGGGATTTGAGACCCAGTACTTC. Encoded protein: CAISGAGTSGIAGGFETQYF.

This chain joins TRBV29-1 and TRBJ2-1; 7 bases are a match to TRBD1. The CDR3 has 14 residues. The junction had 3 bases not matched to a gene; V was cut back by 4 bases and J by 0 bases. Germline V gives CDR1 SQVTM, CDR2 ANQGSEA. The CDR3 DNA is TGCAGCGTTGTACAGGGGAGCTCCTACAATGAGCAGTTCTTC. Amino acid sequence: CSVVQGSSYNEQFF.

V is TRBV18 and J is TRBJ2-1; D ambiguous. The CDR3 totals 14 residues. Trimming left V 2 bases short and J 0 bases short, with 5 bases between. The germline V gene encodes CDR1 KGHSH and CDR2 LQKENI. This CDR3 is CASSPWSSYNEQFF. Written as DNA, the CDR3 is TGTGCCAGCTCACCATGGAGCTCCTACAATGAGCAGTTCTTC.

This clone was observed a single time. V gene TRBV9 combines with J gene TRBJ2-3; perhaps TRBD2 as D (8 bases). CDR3 length equals 18 residues. Germline CDR1 SGDLS, CDR2 YYNGEE. Trimming cost V 3 bases and J 5 bases, with 25 bases left between them. The CDR3 DNA sequence: TGTGCCAGCAGCGCCAGGGGGACAGCTCTAGCGGGTGTAGATACGCAGTATTTT. This gives the protein CASSARGTALAGVDTQYF.

V is TRBV2 and J is TRBJ2-2, with D possibly being TRBD2 (6 bases). CDR1 SNHLY and CDR2 FYNNEI come from the germline V gene. This CDR3 contains 14 residues. The V end lost 7 bases, the J end lost 4 bases, and 13 bases lay between the germline ends. CDR3 region: CASNQGLSTGELFF. DNA of the CDR3: TGTGCCAGCAACCAGGGACTCTCCACCGGGGAGCTGTTTTTT.

The V and J genes are TRBV30 and TRBJ1-4, with unresolved D. Germline values: CDR1 GTSNPN, CDR2 SVGIG (reference sequence). This CDR3 region has 15 residues. V was trimmed by 2 bases and J by 8 bases, leaving 18 bases between them. The CDR3 spells CAWSQGGPRREKLFF. The CDR3 region has the DNA TGTGCCTGGAGTCAAGGAGGCCCGCGCCGGGAAAAACTGTTTTTT.

This chain uses TRBV7-9 with TRBJ1-1; 7 bases line up with TRBD1. V shed 4 bases and J 5 bases; nucleotides not matched to a gene: 4. This CDR3 spans 13 amino acids. From germline, CDR1 is SEHNR and CDR2 FQNEAQ (reference sequence). CDR3 in DNA: TGTGCCAGCAGCTACTCAGGGGGGACTGAAGCTTTCTTT. As protein: CASSYSGGTEAFF.

The gene calls are TRBV7-9 and TRBJ2-7; 7 bases align to TRBD1. CDR3 length: 15 residues. Germline CDR1 reads SEHNR; CDR2 reads FQNEAQ (reference sequence). With V trimmed by 5 bases and J by 2 bases, 9 bases remained unmatched. The CDR3 nucleotides read TGTGCCAGCAGCCCGCGACAGGGATCCCCCTACGAGCAGTACTTC. Translation gives CASSPRQGSPYEQYF.

V gene TRBV6-5 combines with J gene TRBJ1-1; 9 bases agree with TRBD1. The CDR3 covers 15 residues. J gave up 1 base and V 7 bases, and 7 bases lay outside the gene matches. The germline V gene encodes CDR1 MNHEY and CDR2 SVGAGI. The CDR3 reads CASIVRTGANTEAFF. CDR3 coding DNA: TGTGCCAGCATTGTCCGGACAGGGGCGAACACTGAAGCTTTCTTT.

The chain uses TRBV4-2 and TRBJ2-7; the match to TRBD2 covers 11 bases. Unmatched junction bases numbered 10, after V lost 1 base and J lost 2 bases. The CDR3 loop spans 18 amino acids. Germline CDR1 LGHNA, CDR2 YNFKEQ. This chain's CDR3 is CASSQARGGTSGTYEQYF. DNA for the CDR3: TGTGCCAGCAGCCAAGCCCGGGGAGGGACTAGCGGAACCTACGAGCAGTACTTC.

The table lists this clone with a few counts. The chain couples TRBV5-1 to TRBJ2-1, with 7 positions matching TRBD2. The CDR3 length is 15 residues. Germline trimming cut 4 bases from V and 3 bases from J; bases unmatched to any gene: 7. Germline-derived CDR1 and CDR2 are SGHRS and YFSETQ. CDR3 residues: CASSNAGLSYNEQFF. The CDR3 DNA follows: TGCGCCAGCAGCAACGCGGGACTAAGCTACAATGAGCAGTTCTTC.

The chain combines TRBV2 with TRBJ2-7; the match to TRBD2 covers 9 bases. The CDR3 covers 15 residues. V trimming: 4 bases; J trimming: 5 bases; junction bases outside the gene matches: 9. Germline V gene sequence: CDR1 SNHLY, CDR2 FYNNEI. CDR3: CASSVTGTSIHEQYF. CDR3 DNA: TGTGCCAGCAGTGTAACCGGGACTAGCATCCACGAGCAGTACTTC.

V usage is TRBV21-1 and J usage is TRBJ2-2; the DNA was not used to check the table's D call, TRBD2. TRBV21-1 is designated a pseudogene. The CDR3 length is 19 residues. The CDR3 DNA is TGTGCCAGCAGCAATCCTTGGACTAGCGGGATTGCGGACACCGGGGAGCTGTTTTTT. Protein sequence: CASSNPWTSGIADTGELFF.

The chain links TRBV6-5 to TRBJ2-5; 7 nucleotides agree with TRBD1. The CDR3 has 13 residues. Germline CDR1 reads MNHEY; CDR2 reads SVGAGI. Losses at the gene ends were 6 bases for V and 2 bases for J; bases not matched to a gene: 3. The CDR3 DNA is TGTGCCAGCAGGGGGACAGAACAAGAGACCCAGTACTTC. Encoded protein: CASRGTEQETQYF.

This chain links TRBV9 with TRBJ2-2, with D tentatively TRBD2 (6 bases). V lost 0 bases and J 6 bases, leaving 15 bases between the germline ends. CDR3 length: 16 amino acids. CDR1 is SGDLS and CDR2 is YYNGEE in the germline V gene. The CDR3 bases are TGTGCCAGCAGCGTAGAGGGCCTAGCGCGGGCCGGGGAGCTGTTTTTT. Translation: CASSVEGLARAGELFF.

This clone was picked up a small number of times. This chain joins TRBV25-1 and TRBJ1-1, with D perhaps matching TRBD1 (6 bases). CDR3 length equals 17 residues. V shed 1 base and J shed 4 bases, with 19 bases lying between them. The germline CDR1 and CDR2 sequences are MGHDK and SYGVNS. CDR3 nucleotides: TGTGCCAGCAGTGAATTGGGCAGGGGCGTCCATGGCACTGAAGCTTTCTTT. This codes for CASSELGRGVHGTEAFF.

This sequence joins TRBV4-1 and TRBJ2-1; TRBD2 matches at 11 bases. The CDR3 totals 13 residues. With 6 bases clipped from V and 8 bases from J, the junction kept 3 bases outside the gene matches. The germline gives CDR1 MGHRA, CDR2 YSYEKL. CDR3 region: CASRTSGTHEQFF. For the CDR3, the DNA is TGCGCCAGCAGGACTAGCGGGACGCATGAGCAGTTCTTC.

V gene TRBV7-2 combines with J gene TRBJ2-7; D is perhaps TRBD1 (6 bases). Trimming removed 2 bases at V and 0 bases at J, with 11 bases between. This CDR3 spans 15 amino acids. Germline values: CDR1 SGHTA, CDR2 FQGNSA. The CDR3 coding sequence is TGTGCCAGCAGCTTAAGCGTAGGGGGCTCCTACGAGCAGTACTTC. Its translation: CASSLSVGGSYEQYF.

This clone turned up a few times. The chain has TRBV4-2 and TRBJ1-5; D is unresolved. V dropped 4 bases and J dropped 1 base, with 8 bases sitting between them. Germline-derived CDR1 and CDR2 are LGHNA and YNFKEQ. This CDR3 comprises 14 residues. In nucleotides, the CDR3 is TGTGCCAGCAGCCCCAGTTACAGCAATCAGCCCCAGCATTTT. It codes for CASSPSYSNQPQHF.

This chain uses TRBV11-3 with TRBJ1-1; the D is unclear. CDR1 and CDR2 (germline): SGHNT, YENEEA. V dropped 5 bases and J dropped 1 base, with 5 bases sitting between them. The CDR3 extends over 12 amino acids. The chain's CDR3 is CASSLRNTEAFF. Here the CDR3 DNA reads TGTGCCAGCAGCCTTAGGAACACTGAAGCTTTCTTT.

The V gene is TRBV7-9, the J gene TRBJ1-1; 8 bases match TRBD1. V lost 2 bases to trimming and J lost 9 bases; unmatched junction nucleotides: 14. CDR1 and CDR2 from the germline V gene are SEHNR and FQNEAQ (reference sequence). The CDR3 is made up of 16 amino acids. The CDR3 region is CASSLPTGGDSLKAFF. In DNA, the CDR3 is TGTGCCAGCAGCTTACCAACAGGGGGGGATTCACTGAAAGCTTTCTTT. The entire variable domain, with the rest obtained from reference TRBV7-9 and TRBJ1-1, is as follows: DTGVSQNPRHKITKRGQNVTFRCDPISEHNRLYWYRQTLGQGPEFLTYFQNEAQLEKSRLLSDRFSAERPKGSFSTLEIQRTEQGDSAMYLCASSLPTGGDSLKAFFGQGTRLTVV.

This clone was counted only a few times. The chain carries TRBV28 and TRBJ2-2, with 10 bases identical to TRBD1. The germline gives CDR1 MDHEN, CDR2 SYDVKM. V lost 8 bases, J lost 1 base, and 1 base stayed unmatched. The CDR3 is 14 amino acids. The CDR3 loop reads CASRDRGNTGELFF. DNA of the CDR3: TGTGCCAGCCGGGACAGGGGGAACACCGGGGAGCTGTTTTTT.

In this sample, this clone turned up a few times. This chain joins TRBV29-1 and TRBJ2-3, with D possibly being TRBD2 (5 bases). From germline, CDR1 is SQVTM and CDR2 ANQGSEA. CDR3 size: 13 residues. The V end was cut by 4 bases, the J end by 1 base, with 9 bases between. The CDR3 DNA is TGCAGCGTTGGATCCGGGGGCACAGATACGCAGTATTTT. It encodes CSVGSGGTDTQYF.

This rearrangement joins TRBV7-9 to TRBJ2-2; D possibly corresponds to TRBD2 (6 bases). The CDR3 loop spans 15 amino acids. CDR1 and CDR2 from the germline V gene are SEHNR and FQNEAQ (reference sequence). Between the trimmed V and J ends, which lost 6 bases and 0 bases, there was a span of 11 bases. The CDR3 DNA is TGTGCCAGCAGGCCGCCGGGAGCGAACACCGGGGAGCTGTTTTTT. Its translation is CASRPPGANTGELFF.

The V gene is TRBV5-4, the J gene TRBJ2-3, with a tentative D call TRBD2 (5 bases). CDR3 length: 17 residues. Trimming stripped 3 bases from V and 2 bases from J, with 19 bases between. CDR1 is SGHNT, CDR2 YYREEE, per germline (reference sequence). CDR3 amino acids: CASSSGLLAQLTDTQYF. As DNA, the CDR3 is TGTGCCAGCAGCTCCGGCCTCCTAGCCCAACTCACAGATACGCAGTATTTT. Full variable domain (rest looked up from reference TRBV5-4 and TRBJ2-3): ETGVTQSPTHLIKTRGQQVTLRCSSQSGHNTVSWYQQALGQGPQFIFQYYREEENGRGNFPPRFSGLQFPNYSSELNVNALELDDSALYLCASSSGLLAQLTDTQYFGPGTRLTVL.

The gene calls are TRBV29-1 and TRBJ1-4; D is unclear. The V gene's germline CDR1 is SQVTM and CDR2 ANQGSEA. The CDR3 covers 13 residues. V gave up 6 bases and J gave up 0 bases, with 8 bases separating them. The CDR3 here is CSVTLATNEKLFF. The CDR3 coding sequence is TGCAGCGTAACCCTAGCAACTAATGAAAAACTGTTTTTT.

This sequence joins TRBV18 and TRBJ1-2; 7 positions agree with TRBD1. This CDR3 is 15 amino acids long. Germline-derived CDR1 and CDR2 are KGHSH and LQKENI. J gave up 0 bases and V 3 bases, and 4 bases lay outside the gene matches. CDR3 coding DNA: TGTGCCAGCTCACCTGGGACAGAAGCTAACTATGGCTACACCTTC. Its protein is CASSPGTEANYGYTF.

The V and J genes are TRBV7-9 and TRBJ2-6; D gene ambiguous. From germline, CDR1 is SEHNR and CDR2 FQNEAQ (reference sequence). This CDR3 has 14 amino acids. Trimming took 6 bases from V and 0 from J, leaving 6 bases between them. CDR3 protein: CASRQSSGANVLTF. The CDR3 coding sequence is TGTGCCAGCAGACAATCCTCTGGGGCCAACGTCCTGACTTTC.